This T cell receptor (beta chain) was found in a study of memory CD4+ T cells and cytomegalovirus serostatus. Overall study findings and caveats: Of 164 reported CMV TCRbeta sequences, around 62 were found in memory CD4+ repertoires.

In the study's own analysis: Out-of-frame sequences were removed, leaving roughly 2.1 million distinct TCRbeta sequences. Sequencing was performed with immunoSEQ multiplex PCR; in TCRdb, only in-frame clones are kept and a portion is missing. That table supplies the V and J calls and clone size; D and trimming were determined from the DNA. The table records about 48,000 clones, approximately 78% of them present only once. The junction had 9 bases not matched to a gene; V was cut back by 0 bases and J by 5 bases. This CDR3 has 16 residues. Germline CDR1 SGHDT, CDR2 YYEEEE. In regard to this clone: What it binds is unknown.

Single viable CD3+CD4+CD8-CD45RO+ cells were sorted as the memory CD4+ T cells. Total CD4+ T cells were enriched by CD4 positive selection. Sample: memory CD4+ T cells from blood. The clonotype was recovered from an adult in good health and CMV-seronegative. The genes are TRBV5-6 and TRBJ1-1; 8 bases are shared with TRBD1. The CDR3, as DNA: TGTGCCAGCAGCTTGGCCCCTACAGGGGGACGGACTGAAGCTTTCTTT. Translated: CASSLAPTGGRTEAFF. Full variable domain (outside the CDR3, taken from reference TRBV5-6 and TRBJ1-1): DAGVTQSPTHLIKTRGQQVTLRCSPKSGHDTVSWYQQALGQGPQFIFQYYEEEERQRGNFPDRFSGHQFPNYSSELNVNALLLGDSALYLCASSLAPTGGRTEAFFGQGTRLTVV.